Listed below are T cell receptor beta chains from one sample, sequenced in a study of shared clonotypes between healthy human individuals. The repertoire was sequenced with immunoSEQ multiplex PCR; TCRdb's copy has only in-frame clones and lacks some. The data show roughly 1,100,000 clones, about 75% seen once. The source material was memory CD4+ T cells sorted from blood. Receptors were obtained from a man younger than 35 in good health. The CDR3 runs from the conserved cysteine through the conserved F or W. Each record gives: V gene, J gene, D gene, clone size, CDR3 protein, CDR3 DNA. A D gene is named only where the DNA matches it firmly. Some rows have no size entry. The others give once, few or many, or a class for an expanded clone.

V: TRBV28; J: TRBJ2-3; D: .; size: .; CDR3: CASSEGRTDTQYF; DNA: TGTGCCAGCAGTGAGGGGAGGACAGATACGCAGTATTTT
V: TRBV2; J: TRBJ2-5; D: .; size: .; CDR3: CASRNLQPKEKTQYF; DNA: TGTGCCAGCAGAAATTTACAGCCGAAGGAGAAGACCCAGTACTTC
V: TRBV19; J: TRBJ2-5; D: .; size: .; CDR3: CAAGDSPLQTQYF; DNA: TGTGCCGCCGGGGACTCCCCCCTTCAGACCCAGTACTTC
V: TRBV11-3; J: TRBJ2-7; D: TRBD1; size: .; CDR3: CASSSGTGQYEQYF; DNA: TGTGCCAGCAGCTCCGGGACAGGACAGTACGAGCAGTACTTC
V: TRBV4-2; J: TRBJ2-2; D: .; size: once; CDR3: CASSPSIRSRGPGTGELFF; DNA: TGTGCCAGCAGCCCGAGCATAAGATCTCGGGGACCGGGCACCGGGGAGCTGTTTTTT
V: TRBV30; J: TRBJ2-6; D: .; size: many; CDR3: CAWGGVGSSGANVLTF; DNA: TGTGCCTGGGGGGGAGTCGGTAGCTCTGGGGCCAACGTCCTGACTTTC
V: TRBV6-6; J: TRBJ1-3; D: .; size: .; CDR3: CASSYVENTIYF; DNA: TGTGCCAGCAGTTATGTTGAAAACACCATATATTTT
V: TRBV6-5; J: TRBJ1-1; D: TRBD1; size: few; CDR3: CASRTGEVAEAFF; DNA: TGTGCCAGCAGAACAGGGGAGGTTGCTGAAGCTTTCTTT
V: TRBV18; J: TRBJ1-2; D: .; size: .; CDR3: CATISDGGGYGYTF; DNA: TGTGCCACCATATCGGACGGTGGGGGGTATGGCTACACCTTC
V: TRBV28; J: TRBJ2-5; D: .; size: .; CDR3: CASSTLGAGEQETQYF; DNA: TGTGCCAGCAGCACCTTGGGGGCGGGTGAACAAGAGACCCAGTACTTC
V: TRBV18; J: TRBJ1-5; D: .; size: .; CDR3: CASSPRMGGDQPQHF; DNA: TGTGCCAGCTCACCCCGAATGGGGGGAGACCAGCCCCAGCATTTT
V: TRBV10-1; J: TRBJ2-3; D: .; size: .; CDR3: CASSEGRGPPGTQYF; DNA: TGCGCCAGCAGTGAGGGAAGGGGCCCCCCAGGGACGCAGTATTTT
V: TRBV11-2; J: TRBJ2-7; D: .; size: .; CDR3: CASSVQDGSYEQYF; DNA: TGTGCCAGCAGCGTCCAGGACGGCTCCTACGAGCAGTACTTC
V: TRBV6-6; J: TRBJ1-1; D: .; size: .; CDR3: CASNRGDTEAFF; DNA: TGTGCCAGCAATAGGGGTGACACTGAAGCTTTCTTT
V: TRBV2; J: TRBJ1-5; D: TRBD1; size: .; CDR3: CASSTTGRNSNQPQHF; DNA: TGTGCCAGCAGTACGACAGGGAGGAATAGCAATCAGCCCCAGCATTTT
V: TRBV7-2; J: TRBJ2-3; D: .; size: .; CDR3: CASSLLGSSTDTQYF; DNA: TGTGCCAGCAGCCTACTAGGATCTAGCACAGATACGCAGTATTTT
V: TRBV7-8; J: TRBJ2-7; D: .; size: .; CDR3: CASSLELSSDSYEQYF; DNA: TGTGCCAGCAGCTTAGAACTTTCTAGCGACTCTTACGAGCAGTACTTC
V: TRBV4-1; J: TRBJ2-7; D: TRBD2; size: .; CDR3: CASSLLFLAGGVYEQYF; DNA: TGCGCCAGCAGCCTCCTGTTTTTAGCGGGAGGGGTCTACGAGCAGTACTTC
V: TRBV4-2; J: TRBJ1-4; D: .; size: once; CDR3: CASSQDGPGEKLFF; DNA: TGTGCCAGCAGCCAAGATGGGCCTGGAGAAAAACTGTTTTTT
V: TRBV5-1; J: TRBJ2-1; D: .; size: .; CDR3: CASSLRLDSYNEQFF; DNA: TGCGCCAGCAGCTTGCGGCTAGACTCCTACAATGAGCAGTTCTTC
V: TRBV6-6; J: TRBJ2-6; D: .; size: .; CDR3: CASSYSKGSGANVLTF; DNA: TGTGCCAGCAGTTACTCGAAAGGGTCTGGGGCCAACGTCCTGACTTTC
V: TRBV5-1; J: TRBJ2-2; D: .; size: .; CDR3: CASSFSGELFF; DNA: TGCGCCAGCAGCTTTTCCGGGGAGCTGTTTTTT
V: TRBV5-1; J: TRBJ2-1; D: .; size: .; CDR3: CASPDQGIVDNEQFF; DNA: TGCGCCAGCCCGGACCAGGGAATAGTTGACAATGAGCAGTTCTTC
V: TRBV19; J: TRBJ1-6; D: .; size: once; CDR3: CASSTARSYNSPLHF; DNA: TGTGCCAGTAGCACAGCCCGCTCCTATAATTCACCCCTCCACTTT
V: TRBV9; J: TRBJ1-6; D: TRBD1; size: .; CDR3: CASSGSGTVQF; DNA: TGTGCCAGCAGCGGGTCCGGGACAGTTCAATTT
V: TRBV7-9; J: TRBJ1-1; D: .; size: once; CDR3: CASSRGGQFHTEAFF; DNA: TGTGCCAGCAGTCGGGGGGGTCAGTTTCACACTGAAGCTTTCTTT
V: TRBV6-1; J: TRBJ1-6; D: .; size: .; CDR3: CASKEGNSPLHF; DNA: TGTGCCAGTAAGGAGGGGAATTCACCCCTCCACTTT
V: TRBV10-1; J: TRBJ2-4; D: TRBD1; size: .; CDR3: CASSETGGRNIQYF; DNA: TGCGCCAGCAGTGAGACAGGGGGGCGAAACATTCAGTACTTC
V: TRBV7-2; J: TRBJ1-1; D: TRBD1; size: .; CDR3: CASSRSGTGQNTEAFF; DNA: TGTGCCAGCAGCAGGTCCGGGACAGGACAGAACACTGAAGCTTTCTTT
V: TRBV18; J: TRBJ2-2; D: .; size: .; CDR3: CASSPLQGRGELFF; DNA: TGTGCCAGCTCACCTTTACAGGGTCGCGGGGAGCTGTTTTTT
V: TRBV5-1; J: TRBJ1-4; D: .; size: .; CDR3: CASSGSPQATNEKLFF; DNA: TGCGCCAGCAGCGGATCCCCACAAGCAACTAATGAAAAACTGTTTTTT
V: TRBV6-6; J: TRBJ1-4; D: TRBD1; size: .; CDR3: CATKAQGVNEKLFF; DNA: TGTGCCACCAAGGCGCAGGGGGTTAATGAAAAACTGTTTTTT
V: TRBV7-2; J: TRBJ2-2; D: .; size: .; CDR3: CASSKRTGTGELFF; DNA: TGTGCCAGCAGCAAAAGGACGGGCACCGGGGAGCTGTTTTTT
V: TRBV2; J: TRBJ1-4; D: .; size: .; CDR3: CASSESMGNQLFF; DNA: TGTGCCAGCAGTGAATCGATGGGGAACCAACTGTTTTTT
V: TRBV5-4; J: TRBJ2-1; D: TRBD2; size: .; CDR3: CASSPSSGGASSYNEQFF; DNA: TGTGCCAGCAGCCCCAGTAGCGGGGGGGCGAGCTCCTACAATGAGCAGTTCTTC
V: TRBV2; J: TRBJ1-2; D: .; size: once; CDR3: CASSEVGRANYGYTF; DNA: TGTGCCAGCAGTGAAGTCGGCAGAGCTAACTATGGCTACACCTTC
V: TRBV5-4; J: TRBJ2-7; D: TRBD2; size: .; CDR3: CASSPQAGVYEQYF; DNA: TGTGCCAGCAGCCCTCAAGCGGGAGTCTACGAGCAGTACTTC
V: TRBV10-3; J: TRBJ1-1; D: .; size: .; CDR3: CAINIGTVNTEAFF; DNA: TGTGCCATCAACATAGGTACGGTGAACACTGAAGCTTTCTTT
V: TRBV11-3; J: TRBJ2-7; D: .; size: .; CDR3: CASSLGGSYEQYF; DNA: TGTGCCAGCAGCTTAGGAGGCTCCTACGAGCAGTACTTC
V: TRBV28; J: TRBJ2-3; D: TRBD2; size: .; CDR3: CASSSTSAQGTDTQYF; DNA: TGTGCCAGCAGTTCGACTAGCGCCCAGGGCACAGATACGCAGTATTTT
V: TRBV5-1; J: TRBJ1-5; D: .; size: .; CDR3: CASSPEGGYQPQHF; DNA: TGCGCCAGCAGCCCGGAGGGGGGTTATCAGCCCCAGCATTTT
V: TRBV6-6; J: TRBJ2-3; D: .; size: .; CDR3: CASSYSTHTDTQYF; DNA: TGTGCCAGCAGTTACAGTACCCACACAGATACGCAGTATTTT